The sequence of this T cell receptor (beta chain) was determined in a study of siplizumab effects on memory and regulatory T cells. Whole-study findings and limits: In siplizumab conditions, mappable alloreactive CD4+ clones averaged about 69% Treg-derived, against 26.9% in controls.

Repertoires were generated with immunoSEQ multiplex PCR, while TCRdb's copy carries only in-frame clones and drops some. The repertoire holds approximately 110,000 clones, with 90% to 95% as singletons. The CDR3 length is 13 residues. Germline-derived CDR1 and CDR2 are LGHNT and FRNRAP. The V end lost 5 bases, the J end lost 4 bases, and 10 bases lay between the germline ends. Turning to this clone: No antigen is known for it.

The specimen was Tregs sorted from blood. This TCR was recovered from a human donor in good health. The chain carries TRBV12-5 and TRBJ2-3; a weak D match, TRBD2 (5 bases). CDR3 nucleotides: TGTGCTAGTGGTGAGACTATGGCAGATACGCAGTATTTT. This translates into CASGETMADTQYF. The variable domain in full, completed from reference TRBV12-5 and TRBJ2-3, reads DARVTQTPRHKVTEMGQEVTMRCQPILGHNTVFWYRQTMMQGLELLAYFRNRAPLDDSGMPKDRFSAEMPDATLATLKIQPSEPRDSAVYFCASGETMADTQYFGPGTRLTVL.